This entry is about one T cell receptor beta chain. This clonotype was seen more than once but under ten times. This clone's antigen is unknown. It has no much larger one-base neighbor in the sample; base qualities were not kept. The library was generated by PCR. Data came from an Illumina HiSeq 2500. Molecular barcoding was employed in the preparation of TCR libraries, with unique molecular identifiers being used to normalize TCRbeta repertoire quantification. The public reads were reprocessed in TCRdb via fastp at Q25 and MiXCR, keeping in-frame beta chains. Entries are consolidated by CDR3 protein sequence, retaining the most common genes and DNA. This sample is represented by about 610,000 distinct CDR3 sequences; about 10% of them were singletons. The ten biggest clones cover about 4% of the sample. V is cut by 0 bases and J by 3 bases, and the space between the germline ends is 12 bases. Reading from cysteine to phenylalanine, the CDR3 counts 16 amino acids. The kept DNA is CDR3 alone, 48 bases in frame from the first base. Based on the germline V gene, the CDR1 and CDR2 sequences are LGHNA and YNFKEQ.

This sample was included in a study of T-cell reconstitution after alpha-beta-depleted transplantation in children (dated by TCRdb to about 2016). For context, the study as a whole: Using TCR repertoire profiling, the study followed T-cell immune reconstitution in a quantitative way in children after TCRalphabeta/CD19-depleted allogeneic hematopoietic cell transplantation.

This specimen consisted of PBMCs from the stem cell graft donor, obtained from the stem cell graft. The chain couples TRBV4-2 to TRBJ1-3; the D segment could be TRBD1, given 5 matching bases. The origin of this receptor is a human donor who donated a stem cell graft to a child with acute myeloid leukemia. The CDR3 loop reads CASSQDGGFIGNTIYF. The DNA reads as follows: TGTGCCAGCAGCCAAGACGGGGGTTTCATTGGAAACACCATATATTTT.